The 3 T cell receptor beta chains below all came from one sample that was sequenced in a study of T cells in Graves' hyperthyroidism and ophthalmopathy. RNA transcripts served as the template for amplifying TCR beta CDR3 regions. The HTBI primer set drove a first-round RT-PCR of the TCR CDR3. TCRdb called the multiplex PCR reads again in MiXCR, with one record for every CDR3 protein. The sample shows about 480,000 distinct CDR3 sequences, over 13% of them seen only once. The specimen was blood. These receptors were taken from a woman in her late teens or twenties with Graves' hyperthyroidism.

There are many counts of this clonotype. J is TRBJ2-5 and V is TRBV12-3 or TRBV12-4; D is possibly TRBD1 (5 bases). Trimming stripped 3 bases from V and 5 bases from J, with 13 bases between. The CDR3 is 14 amino acids. The CDR3 sequence is CASSFFKGIETQYF. The CDR3 DNA is TGTGCCAGCAGTTTTTTTAAGGGGATTGAGACCCAGTACTTC.

This clonotype was counted ten times or more. The J gene is TRBJ1-2, the V gene TRBV4-1, with no clear D. Germline CDR1 is MGHRA and CDR2 is YSYEKL. The CDR3 runs to 15 residues. V gave up 3 bases and J gave up 4 bases, with 15 bases separating them. Here the CDR3 reads CASSHPAEGIYGYTF. CDR3 coding DNA: TGCGCCAGCAGCCACCCCGCGGAGGGAATCTATGGCTACACCTTC.

In this sample, this clonotype turned up a few times. The V call is TRBV5-1, the J call TRBJ2-5; 7 nucleotides agree with TRBD1. The germline V gene has CDR1 SGHRS and CDR2 YFSETQ. V shed 0 bases and J 4 bases; nucleotides not matched to a gene: 6. This CDR3 is built from 15 residues. CDR3 protein: CASSLERGLGETQYF. DNA of the CDR3: TGCGCCAGCAGCTTGGAGAGGGGGCTCGGAGAGACCCAGTACTTC.